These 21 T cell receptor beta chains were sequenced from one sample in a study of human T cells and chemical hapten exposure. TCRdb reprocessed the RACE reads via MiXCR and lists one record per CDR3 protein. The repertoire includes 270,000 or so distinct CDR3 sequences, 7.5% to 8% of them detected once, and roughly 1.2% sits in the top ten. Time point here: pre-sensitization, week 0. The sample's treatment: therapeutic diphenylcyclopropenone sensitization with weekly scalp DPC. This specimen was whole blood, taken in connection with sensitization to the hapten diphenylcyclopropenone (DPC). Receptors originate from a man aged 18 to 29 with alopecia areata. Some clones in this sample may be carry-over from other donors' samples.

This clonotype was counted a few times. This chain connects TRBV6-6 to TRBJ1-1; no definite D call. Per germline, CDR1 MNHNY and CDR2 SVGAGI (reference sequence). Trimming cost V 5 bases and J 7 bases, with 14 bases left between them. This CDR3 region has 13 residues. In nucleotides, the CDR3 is TGTGCCAGCAGTCAAGAACAGAAGCTTGAAGCTTTCTTT. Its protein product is CASSQEQKLEAFF.

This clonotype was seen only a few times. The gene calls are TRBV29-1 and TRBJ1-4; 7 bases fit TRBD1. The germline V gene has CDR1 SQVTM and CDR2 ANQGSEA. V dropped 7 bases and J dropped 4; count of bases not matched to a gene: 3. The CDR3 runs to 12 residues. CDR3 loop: CSAGQVNEKLFF. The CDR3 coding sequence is TGCAGCGCCGGACAGGTTAATGAAAAACTGTTTTTT.

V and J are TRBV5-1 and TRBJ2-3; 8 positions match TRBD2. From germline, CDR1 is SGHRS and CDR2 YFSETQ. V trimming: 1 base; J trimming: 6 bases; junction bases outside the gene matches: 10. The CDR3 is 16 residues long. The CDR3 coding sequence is TGCGCCAGCAGCTTGACAGCGGGGGCCGTCGGGGATACGCAGTATTTT. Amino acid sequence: CASSLTAGAVGDTQYF.

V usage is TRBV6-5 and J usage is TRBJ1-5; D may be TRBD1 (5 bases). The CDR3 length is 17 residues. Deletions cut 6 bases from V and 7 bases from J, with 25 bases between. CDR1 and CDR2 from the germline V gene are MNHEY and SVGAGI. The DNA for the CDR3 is TGTGCCAGCAGCAATTTGGCCGGACACCGGGGTACACAGCCCCAGCATTTT. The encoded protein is CASSNLAGHRGTQPQHF.

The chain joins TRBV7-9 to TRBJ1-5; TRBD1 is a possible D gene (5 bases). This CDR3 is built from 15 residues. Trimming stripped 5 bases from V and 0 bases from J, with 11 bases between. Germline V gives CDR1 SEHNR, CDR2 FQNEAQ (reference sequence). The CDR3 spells CASSLDRFSNQPQHF. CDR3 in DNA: TGTGCCAGCAGCCTCGACAGATTTAGCAATCAGCCCCAGCATTTT.

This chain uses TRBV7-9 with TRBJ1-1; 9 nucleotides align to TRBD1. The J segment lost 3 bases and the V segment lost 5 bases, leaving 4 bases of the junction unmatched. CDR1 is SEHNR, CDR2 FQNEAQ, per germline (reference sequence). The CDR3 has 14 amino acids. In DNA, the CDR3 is TGTGCCAGCAGCCCCTGGACAGGGGACACTGAAGCTTTCTTT. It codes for CASSPWTGDTEAFF.

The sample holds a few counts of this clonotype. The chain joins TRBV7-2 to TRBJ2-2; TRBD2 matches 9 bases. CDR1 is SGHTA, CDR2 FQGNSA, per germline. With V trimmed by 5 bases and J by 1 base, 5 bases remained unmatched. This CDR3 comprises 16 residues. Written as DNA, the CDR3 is TGTGCCAGCAGCCTTAGCGGGGGCTGGAACACCGGGGAGCTGTTTTTT. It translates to CASSLSGGWNTGELFF. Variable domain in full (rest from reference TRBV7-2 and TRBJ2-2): GAGVSQSPSNKVTEKGKDVELRCDPISGHTALYWYRQSLGQGLEFLIYFQGNSAPDKSGLPSDRFSAERTGGSVSTLTIQRTQQEDSAVYLCASSLSGGWNTGELFFGEGSRLTVL.

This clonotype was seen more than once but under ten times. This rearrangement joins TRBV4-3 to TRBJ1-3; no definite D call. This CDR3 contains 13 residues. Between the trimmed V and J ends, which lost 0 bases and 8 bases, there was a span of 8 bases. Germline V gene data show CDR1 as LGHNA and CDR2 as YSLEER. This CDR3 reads CASSQDTADTIYF. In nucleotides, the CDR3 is TGCGCCAGCAGCCAAGATACGGCTGACACCATATATTTT.

The CDR3 sequence: CASRLLPLDNEQFF. The CDR3 nucleotides are TGTGCCAGCAGACTACTCCCGCTCGACAATGAGCAGTTCTTC. The chain couples TRBV6-2 or TRBV6-3 to TRBJ2-1, with no clear D. The germline V gene has CDR1 MNHEY and CDR2 SVGEGT. Trimming left V 6 bases short and J 5 bases short, with 14 bases between. The CDR3 runs to 14 residues.

As DNA, the CDR3 is TGTGCCAGCAGCTTACTTGACCCTTACACCGGGGAGCTGTTTTTT. It codes for CASSLLDPYTGELFF. The gene calls are TRBV11-2 and TRBJ2-2; D not resolved. The CDR3 spans 15 residues. From germline, CDR1 is SGHAT and CDR2 FQNNGV. With 2 bases removed from V and 3 bases from J, the gap between germline ends came to 10 bases.

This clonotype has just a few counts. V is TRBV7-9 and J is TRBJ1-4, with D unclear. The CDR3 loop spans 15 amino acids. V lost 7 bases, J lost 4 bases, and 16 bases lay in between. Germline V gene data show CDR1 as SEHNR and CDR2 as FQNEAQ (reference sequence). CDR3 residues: CASNVDGYGNEKLFF. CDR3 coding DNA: TGTGCCAGCAACGTGGATGGCTACGGTAATGAAAAACTGTTTTTT.

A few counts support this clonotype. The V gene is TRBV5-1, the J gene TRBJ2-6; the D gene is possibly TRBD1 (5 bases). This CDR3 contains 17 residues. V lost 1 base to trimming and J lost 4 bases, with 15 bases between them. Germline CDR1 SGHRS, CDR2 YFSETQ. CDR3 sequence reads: CASSLKDWGPGANVLTF. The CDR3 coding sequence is TGCGCCAGCAGCTTGAAAGATTGGGGCCCCGGGGCCAACGTCCTGACTTTC.

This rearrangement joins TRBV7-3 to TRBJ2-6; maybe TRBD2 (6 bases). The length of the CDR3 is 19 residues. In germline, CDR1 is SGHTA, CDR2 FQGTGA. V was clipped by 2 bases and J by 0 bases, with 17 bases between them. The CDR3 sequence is CASSLLPARGLSGANVLTF. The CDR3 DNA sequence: TGTGCCAGCAGCTTATTACCCGCGCGGGGACTCTCTGGGGCCAACGTCCTGACTTTC.

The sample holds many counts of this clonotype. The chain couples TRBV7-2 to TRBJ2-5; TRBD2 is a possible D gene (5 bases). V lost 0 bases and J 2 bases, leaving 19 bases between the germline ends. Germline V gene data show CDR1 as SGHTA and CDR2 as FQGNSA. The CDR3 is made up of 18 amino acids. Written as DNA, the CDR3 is TGTGCCAGCAGCTTAGCCTTTGGTCGATTTTCGGGGCAAGAGACCCAGTACTTC. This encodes CASSLAFGRFSGQETQYF.

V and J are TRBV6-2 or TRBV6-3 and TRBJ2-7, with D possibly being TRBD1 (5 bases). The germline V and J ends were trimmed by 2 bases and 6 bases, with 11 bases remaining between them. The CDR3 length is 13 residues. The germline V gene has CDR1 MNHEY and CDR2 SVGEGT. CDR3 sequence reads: CASSYETVGEQYV. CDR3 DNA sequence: TGTGCCAGCAGTTACGAGACAGTGGGCGAGCAGTACGTC.

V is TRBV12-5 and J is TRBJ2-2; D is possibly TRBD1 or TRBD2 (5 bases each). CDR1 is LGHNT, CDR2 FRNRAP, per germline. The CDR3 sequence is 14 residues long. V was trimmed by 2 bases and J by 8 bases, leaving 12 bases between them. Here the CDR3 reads CASGLPPGLGELFF. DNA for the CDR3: TGTGCTAGTGGTTTGCCCCCGGGGCTAGGGGAGCTGTTTTTT.

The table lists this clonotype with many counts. CDR3 amino acids: CASSFGSGGFTDTQYF. Here the CDR3 DNA reads TGTGCCAGCAGTTTTGGCAGCGGGGGGTTCACAGATACGCAGTATTTT. V and J are TRBV27 and TRBJ2-3; 9 nucleotides line up with TRBD2. Germline values: CDR1 MNHEY, CDR2 SMNVEV (reference sequence). V was pared by 3 bases and J by 2 bases, with 6 bases of the junction left unmatched. CDR3 size: 16 residues.

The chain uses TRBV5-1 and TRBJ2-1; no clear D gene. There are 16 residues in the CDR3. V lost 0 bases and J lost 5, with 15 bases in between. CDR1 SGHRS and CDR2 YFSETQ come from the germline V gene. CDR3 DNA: TGCGCCAGCAGCTTGGCTCCGGGCCAACATGACAATGAGCAGTTCTTC. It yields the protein CASSLAPGQHDNEQFF.

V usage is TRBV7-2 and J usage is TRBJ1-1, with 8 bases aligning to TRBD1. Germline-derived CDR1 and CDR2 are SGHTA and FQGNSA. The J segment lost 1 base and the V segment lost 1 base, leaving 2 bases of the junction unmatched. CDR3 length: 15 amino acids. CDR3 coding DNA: TGTGCCAGCAGCTTAGATACAGGGGGGAACACTGAAGCTTTCTTT. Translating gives CASSLDTGGNTEAFF. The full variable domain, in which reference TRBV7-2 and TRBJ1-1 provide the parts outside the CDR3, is GAGVSQSPSNKVTEKGKDVELRCDPISGHTALYWYRQSLGQGLEFLIYFQGNSAPDKSGLPSDRFSAERTGGSVSTLTIQRTQQEDSAVYLCASSLDTGGNTEAFFGQGTRLTVV.

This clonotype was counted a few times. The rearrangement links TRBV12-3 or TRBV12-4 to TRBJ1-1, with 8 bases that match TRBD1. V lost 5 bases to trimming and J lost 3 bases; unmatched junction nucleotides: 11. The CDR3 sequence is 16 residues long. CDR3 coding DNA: TGTGCCAGCAGTCGGGATGGACAGGGCGGAGACACTGAAGCTTTCTTT. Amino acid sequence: CASSRDGQGGDTEAFF.

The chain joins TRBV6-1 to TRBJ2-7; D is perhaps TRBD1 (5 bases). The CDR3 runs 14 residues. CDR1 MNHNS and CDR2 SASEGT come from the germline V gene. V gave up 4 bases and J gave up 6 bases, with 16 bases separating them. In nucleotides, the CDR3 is TGTGCCAGCAGTGGATCACAGGAACCCAGCGAGCAGTACGTC. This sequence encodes CASSGSQEPSEQYV.